The 25 T cell receptor beta chains in this list originate from one sample, sequenced in a study of T cells in Graves' hyperthyroidism and ophthalmopathy. Using RNA transcripts as the source, TCR beta CDR3 regions were amplified. First-round RT-PCR targeting the TCR CDR3 was performed with the HTBI primer set. MiXCR was run by TCRdb on the multiplex PCR reads, yielding one entry per CDR3 protein. This repertoire shows hundreds of thousands of distinct CDR3 sequences, 11% to 15% found once; its top ten account for approximately 10%. Material: blood. These receptors were obtained from a woman between 18 and 30 years old with Graves' hyperthyroidism.

This clonotype was recorded at least ten times. The chain carries TRBV20-1 and TRBJ2-3, with D perhaps matching TRBD2 (5 bases). CDR3 length: 13 amino acids. The V end was cut by 1 base, the J end by 6 bases, with 11 bases between. Germline CDR1 is DFQATT and CDR2 is SNEGSKA (reference sequence). This CDR3 reads CSARVRRMDTQYF. The CDR3, as DNA: TGCAGTGCTAGAGTGAGGAGGATGGATACGCAGTATTTT.

This clonotype has at least ten counts. The chain couples TRBV20-1 to TRBJ2-7; 8 positions match TRBD1. V was pared by 3 bases and J by 5 bases, with 9 bases of the junction left unmatched. The CDR3 loop spans 14 amino acids. Germline lookup yields CDR1 DFQATT and CDR2 SNEGSKA (reference sequence). The CDR3 coding sequence is TGCAGTGCTAGGAGGGACAGGTGGAGAAACGAGCAGTACTTC. Its protein product is CSARRDRWRNEQYF.

There are many counts of this clonotype. V usage is TRBV20-1 and J usage is TRBJ2-1, with 8 bases that match TRBD2. The germline V gene encodes CDR1 DFQATT and CDR2 SNEGSKA (reference sequence). CDR3 length: 13 residues. V dropped 7 bases and J dropped 6; count of bases not matched to a gene: 8. Written as DNA, the CDR3 is TGCAGTGGAAGAGCGGGAGTGGGCAATGAGCAGTTCTTC. Amino acid sequence: CSGRAGVGNEQFF.

This clonotype was observed many times. The CDR3 DNA follows: TGTGCCAGCAGCGTCCGGGGGGGGGCTAGGTCCAATGAGCAGTTCTTC. Its protein is CASSVRGGARSNEQFF. The chain uses TRBV28 and TRBJ2-1; 8 nucleotides line up with TRBD2. CDR3 length: 16 amino acids. V shed 6 bases and J 6 bases; nucleotides not matched to a gene: 13. CDR1 MDHEN and CDR2 SYDVKM come from the germline V gene.

There are many counts of this clonotype. V gene TRBV7-8 combines with J gene TRBJ2-1, with D tentatively TRBD1 or TRBD2 (5 bases each). The CDR3 is 15 residues long. The V gene's germline CDR1 is SGHVS and CDR2 FQNEAQ. Between the trimmed V and J ends, which lost 7 bases and 8 bases, there was a span of 21 bases. The CDR3 spells CASKEGVGPWDEQFF. The DNA of the CDR3 is TGTGCCAGCAAAGAGGGCGTGGGGCCGTGGGATGAGCAGTTCTTC.

In its sample, this clonotype was seen a few times. An end of the junction differs from the germline gene, which may be a read error. The CDR3 loop reads CSAGDRGLSEKLFF. CDR3 coding DNA: TGCAGTGCTGGAGACAGGGGCCTTAGCGAAAAACTGTTTTTT. J is TRBJ1-4 and V is TRBV20-1, with 8 nucleotides matching TRBD1. The germline gives CDR1 DFQATT, CDR2 SNEGSKA (reference sequence). CDR3 length: 14 amino acids.

V usage is TRBV25-1 and J usage is TRBJ2-1, with TRBD2 as a possible D gene (6 bases). Trimming shortened V by 0 bases and J by 6 bases, and 12 bases separated the two germline ends. CDR1 is MGHDK and CDR2 is SYGVNS in the germline V gene. The CDR3 totals 15 residues. CDR3 DNA sequence: TGTGCCAGCAGTGAATATGCGGGACTCAGCAATGAGCAGTTCTTC. Encoded protein: CASSEYAGLSNEQFF.

This clonotype was detected a few times. The genes are TRBV28 and TRBJ2-2, with D possibly matching TRBD2 (5 bases). The CDR3 extends over 15 amino acids. Trimming removed 4 bases from V and 1 base from J, with 10 bases in between. CDR1 MDHEN and CDR2 SYDVKM come from the germline V gene. CDR3: CASSWLRVNTGELFF. DNA for the CDR3: TGTGCCAGCAGTTGGTTGAGGGTGAACACCGGGGAGCTGTTTTTT.

This clonotype was picked up many times. The chain is built from TRBV6-1 and TRBJ1-1; 7 bases are shared with TRBD1. The V segment lost 5 bases and the J segment 4 bases; nucleotides outside the gene matches: 10. This CDR3 spans 15 amino acids. Germline values: CDR1 MNHNS, CDR2 SASEGT. Here the CDR3 DNA reads TGTGCCAGCAGTAAACCGGGACAGACCACCACTGAAGCTTTCTTT. The encoded protein is CASSKPGQTTTEAFF.

The gene calls are TRBV28 and TRBJ2-3; D may be TRBD2 (6 bases). The CDR3 is made up of 16 amino acids. V gave up 5 bases and J gave up 2 bases, with 17 bases separating them. CDR1 and CDR2 from the germline V gene are MDHEN and SYDVKM. The CDR3 reads CASSDTGSGLTDTQYF. CDR3 DNA sequence: TGTGCCAGCAGTGATACGGGTAGCGGACTCACAGATACGCAGTATTTT.

This clonotype came up many times. The chain combines TRBV9 with TRBJ2-3; 9 bases are a match to TRBD2. The CDR3 has 15 residues. V shed 4 bases and J 1 base; nucleotides not matched to a gene: 4. The germline V gene has CDR1 SGDLS and CDR2 YYNGEE. CDR3 in amino acids: CASSQRLAGTDTQYF. The DNA of the CDR3 is TGTGCCAGCAGCCAAAGACTAGCGGGCACAGATACGCAGTATTTT.

This clonotype has a count of ten or more. The rearrangement uses TRBV5-5 and TRBJ2-7; 7 bases fit TRBD2. Trimming took 3 bases from V and 3 from J; bases not matched to a gene: 6. This CDR3 is 14 amino acids long. Germline assignment: CDR1 SGHKS and CDR2 YYEKEE (reference sequence). This CDR3 is CASSYAAGSYEQYF. The DNA of the CDR3 is TGTGCCAGCAGCTATGCAGCGGGAAGCTACGAGCAGTACTTC.

This clonotype has only a few counts. V and J are TRBV11-2 and TRBJ2-7; 10 bases map to TRBD2. The CDR3 loop spans 17 amino acids. Looked up from germline, CDR1 is SGHAT and CDR2 is FQNNGV. V shed 5 bases, J shed 6 bases, and the junction held 16 bases outside the gene matches. This chain's CDR3 is CASSPPQWASGGVEQYF. CDR3 in DNA: TGTGCCAGCAGCCCACCACAATGGGCTAGCGGGGGTGTCGAGCAGTACTTC. Filled out from reference TRBV11-2 and TRBJ2-7, the complete variable domain reads EAGVAQSPRYKIIEKRQSVAFWCNPISGHATLYWYQQILGQGPKLLIQFQNNGVVDDSQLPKDRFSAERLKGVDSTLKIQPAKLEDSAVYLCASSPPQWASGGVEQYFGPGTRLTVT.

The chain couples TRBV3-1 to TRBJ2-5, with 12 bases aligning to TRBD2. Germline-derived CDR1 and CDR2 are LGHDT and YNNKEL (reference sequence). The CDR3 sequence is 18 residues long. Germline trimming cut 4 bases from V and 2 bases from J; bases unmatched to any gene: 11. The CDR3 nucleotides read TGTGCCAGCAGCCCCGGACTAGCGGGACGTATGGGGCAAGAGACCCAGTACTTC. It translates to CASSPGLAGRMGQETQYF.

This clonotype was picked up many times. The CDR3 sequence: CASSPMQSSYNEQFF. The CDR3 nucleotides read TGTGCCAGCTCACCGATGCAGAGCTCCTACAATGAGCAGTTCTTC. V and J are TRBV18 and TRBJ2-1; D gene uncertain. Trimming took 3 bases from V and 0 from J, leaving 9 bases between them. CDR1 is KGHSH and CDR2 is LQKENI in the germline V gene. The length of the CDR3 is 15 residues.

In this sample, this clonotype turned up many times. An end of the junction does not agree with germline; a read error may underlie this. The rearrangement joins TRBV28 to TRBJ2-7, with unresolved D. Germline V lookup: CDR1 MDHEN, CDR2 SYDVKM. This CDR3 is 13 amino acids long. CDR3 nucleotides: TGTGCCAGCAGTTTGTTATCCCACACCAAGTCCGACTTC. This gives the protein CASSLLSHTKSDF.

The sample holds many counts of this clonotype. The J gene is TRBJ2-7, the V gene TRBV2; D is perhaps TRBD1 (5 bases). V lost 7 bases and J lost 5, with 15 bases in between. This CDR3 is built from 13 residues. Germline CDR1 is SNHLY and CDR2 is FYNNEI. CDR3 bases: TGTGCCAGCACGACGCTCAGGGCGGACGAGCAGTACTTC. Its translation: CASTTLRADEQYF.

A few counts support this clonotype. The chain joins TRBV20-1 to TRBJ1-4; TRBD1 is a possible D gene (6 bases). Deletions cut 6 bases from V and 4 bases from J, with 12 bases between. The CDR3 sequence is 13 residues long. Germline CDR1 is DFQATT and CDR2 is SNEGSKA (reference sequence). CDR3 nucleotides: TGCAGTGCGACCACAGGGCTTAATGAAAAACTGTTTTTT. As protein: CSATTGLNEKLFF.

The CDR3 here is CSAAGAGGETQYF. The CDR3 DNA follows: TGCAGTGCTGCCGGGGCCGGCGGAGAGACCCAGTACTTC. The gene calls are TRBV20-1 and TRBJ2-5; D assignment may be TRBD1 or TRBD2 (5 bases each). Per the germline V gene, CDR1 is DFQATT and CDR2 is SNEGSKA (reference sequence). Trimming stripped 5 bases from V and 4 bases from J, with 14 bases between. The CDR3 totals 13 residues.

The gene calls are TRBV29-1 and TRBJ2-5, with 11 bases lining up with TRBD2. Germline-derived CDR1 and CDR2 are SQVTM and ANQGSEA. The CDR3 spans 14 residues. V gave up 5 bases and J gave up 4 bases; unmatched junction bases: 6. CDR3 bases: TGCAGCGTTCAACTAGGACTAGCGGGAGAGACCCAGTACTTC. Its translation: CSVQLGLAGETQYF.

This clonotype came up many times. V and J are TRBV6-2 or TRBV6-3 and TRBJ2-1; perhaps D is TRBD1 or TRBD2 (6 bases each). V was trimmed by 5 bases and J by 3 bases, leaving 14 bases between them. The germline CDR1 and CDR2 sequences are MNHEY and SVGEGT. CDR3 length: 15 residues. The CDR3 spells CASSGRGLGYNEQFF. Here the CDR3 DNA reads TGTGCCAGCAGTGGCCGGGGGCTGGGCTACAATGAGCAGTTCTTC.

This clonotype was counted many times. The genes are TRBV2 and TRBJ1-1; D uncertain. V lost 4 bases to trimming and J lost 7 bases, with 10 bases between them. Germline V gene lookup returns CDR1 SNHLY and CDR2 FYNNEI. This CDR3 has 12 residues. CDR3 DNA sequence: TGTGCCAGCAGTGGAACGAGAAGTGAAGCTTTCTTT. It codes for CASSGTRSEAFF.

A few counts support this clonotype. The CDR3 DNA sequence: TGTGCCAGCAGTTTGTCCACTAGATCCACAGATACGCAGTATTTT. This translates into CASSLSTRSTDTQYF. The chain recombines TRBV28 with TRBJ2-3, with D perhaps TRBD2 (5 bases). From germline, CDR1 is MDHEN and CDR2 SYDVKM. This CDR3 has 15 residues. The germline V and J ends were trimmed by 3 bases and 2 bases, with 12 bases remaining between them.

This clonotype was observed at least ten times. The chain uses TRBV28 and TRBJ2-5; no definite D call. Trimming stripped 5 bases from V and 5 bases from J, with 12 bases between. The germline CDR1 and CDR2 sequences are MDHEN and SYDVKM. This CDR3 is built from 13 residues. CDR3 nucleotides: TGTGCCAGCAGTCGTCCGCCCCGGGAGACCCAGTACTTC. Translated: CASSRPPRETQYF.

This clonotype was seen repeatedly, ten times or more. The rearrangement links TRBV7-3 to TRBJ2-3, with 8 bases matching TRBD2. The germline CDR1 and CDR2 sequences are SGHTA and FQGTGA. The CDR3 loop spans 16 amino acids. With V trimmed by 2 bases and J by 7 bases, 11 bases remained unmatched. In DNA form, the CDR3 reads TGTGCCAGCAGCTTAGAGGGGACTAGTAACGTGAATACGCAGTATTTT. It codes for CASSLEGTSNVNTQYF.